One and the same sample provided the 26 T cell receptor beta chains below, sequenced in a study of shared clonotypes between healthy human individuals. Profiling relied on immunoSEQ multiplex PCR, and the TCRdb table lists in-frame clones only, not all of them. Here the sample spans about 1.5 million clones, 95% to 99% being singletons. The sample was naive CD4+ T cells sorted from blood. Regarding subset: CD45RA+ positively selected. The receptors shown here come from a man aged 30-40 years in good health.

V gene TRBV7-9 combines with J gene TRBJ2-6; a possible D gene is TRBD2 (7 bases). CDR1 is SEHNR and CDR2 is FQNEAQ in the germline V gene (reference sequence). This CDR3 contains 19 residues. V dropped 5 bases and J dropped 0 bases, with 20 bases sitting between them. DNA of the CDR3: TGTGCCAGCAGCCTCATACTGGGGGGCGGGAGCTCTGGGGCCAACGTCCTGACTTTC. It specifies CASSLILGGGSSGANVLTF.

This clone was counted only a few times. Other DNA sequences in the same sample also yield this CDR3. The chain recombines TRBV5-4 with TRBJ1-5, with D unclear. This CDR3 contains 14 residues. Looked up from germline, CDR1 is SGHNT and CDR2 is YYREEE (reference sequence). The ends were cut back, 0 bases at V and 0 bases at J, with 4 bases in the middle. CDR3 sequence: CASSLDGSNQPQHF. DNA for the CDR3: TGTGCCAGCAGCTTGGACGGTAGCAATCAGCCCCAGCATTTT.

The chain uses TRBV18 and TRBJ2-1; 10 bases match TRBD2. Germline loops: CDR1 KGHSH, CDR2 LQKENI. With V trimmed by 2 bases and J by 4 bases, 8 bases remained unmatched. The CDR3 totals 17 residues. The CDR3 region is CASSPFPTSGPYNEQFF. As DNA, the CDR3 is TGTGCCAGCTCACCATTTCCGACTAGCGGGCCTTACAATGAGCAGTTCTTC.

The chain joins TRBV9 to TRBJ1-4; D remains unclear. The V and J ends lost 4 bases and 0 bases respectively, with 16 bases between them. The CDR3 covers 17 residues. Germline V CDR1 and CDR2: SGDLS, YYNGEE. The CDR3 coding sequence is TGTGCCAGCAGCCCCCAAGGGCGGTCGACAACTAATGAAAAACTGTTTTTT. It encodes CASSPQGRSTTNEKLFF.

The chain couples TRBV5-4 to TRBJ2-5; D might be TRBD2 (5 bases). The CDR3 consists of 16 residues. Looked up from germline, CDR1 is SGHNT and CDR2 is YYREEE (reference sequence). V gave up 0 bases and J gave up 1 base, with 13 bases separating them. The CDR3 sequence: CASSLVLAEVQETQYF. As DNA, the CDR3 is TGTGCCAGCAGCTTGGTGCTAGCTGAGGTCCAAGAGACCCAGTACTTC.

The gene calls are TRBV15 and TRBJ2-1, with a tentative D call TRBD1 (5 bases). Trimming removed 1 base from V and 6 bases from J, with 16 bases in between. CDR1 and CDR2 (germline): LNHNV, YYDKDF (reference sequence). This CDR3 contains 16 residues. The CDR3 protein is CATSRAPRVPGNEQFF. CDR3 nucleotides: TGTGCCACCAGCAGAGCTCCCAGGGTCCCGGGCAATGAGCAGTTCTTC.

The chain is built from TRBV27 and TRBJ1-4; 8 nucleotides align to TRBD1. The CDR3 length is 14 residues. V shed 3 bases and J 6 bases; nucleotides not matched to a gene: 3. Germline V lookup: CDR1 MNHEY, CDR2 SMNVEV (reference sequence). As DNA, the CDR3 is TGTGCCAGCAGTTTCAGGGGGCCGTATGAAAAACTGTTTTTT. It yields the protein CASSFRGPYEKLFF.

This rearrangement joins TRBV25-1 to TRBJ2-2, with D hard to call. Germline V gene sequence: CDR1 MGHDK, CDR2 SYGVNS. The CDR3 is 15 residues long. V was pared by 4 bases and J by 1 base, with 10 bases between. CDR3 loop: CASSVGNKNTGELFF. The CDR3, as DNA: TGTGCCAGCAGTGTAGGTAACAAGAACACCGGGGAGCTGTTTTTT.

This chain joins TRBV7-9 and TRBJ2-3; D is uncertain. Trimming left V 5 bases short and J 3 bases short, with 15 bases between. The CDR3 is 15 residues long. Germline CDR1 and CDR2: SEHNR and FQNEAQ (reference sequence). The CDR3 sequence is CASSPMGAGTDTQYF. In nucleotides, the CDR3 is TGTGCCAGCAGCCCAATGGGTGCAGGAACAGATACGCAGTATTTT.

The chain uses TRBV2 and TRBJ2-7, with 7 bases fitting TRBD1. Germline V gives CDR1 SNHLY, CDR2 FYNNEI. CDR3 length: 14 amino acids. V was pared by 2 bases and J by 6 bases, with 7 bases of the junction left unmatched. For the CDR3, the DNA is TGTGCCAGCAGTGAAAGGACAGGTCTCGGCGAGCAGTACTTC. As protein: CASSERTGLGEQYF.

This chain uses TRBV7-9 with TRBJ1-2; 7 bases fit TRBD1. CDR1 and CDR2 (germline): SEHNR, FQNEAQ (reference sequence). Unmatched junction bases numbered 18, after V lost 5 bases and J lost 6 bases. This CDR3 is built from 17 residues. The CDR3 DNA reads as TGTGCCAGCAGCCGAACTTTGGGACAGACCCTTTCTCATGGCTACACCTTC. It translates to CASSRTLGQTLSHGYTF.

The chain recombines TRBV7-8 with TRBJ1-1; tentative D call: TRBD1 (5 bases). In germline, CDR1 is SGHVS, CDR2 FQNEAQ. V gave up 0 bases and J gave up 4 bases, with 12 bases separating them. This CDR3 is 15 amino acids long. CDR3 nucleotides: TGTGCCAGCAGCTTAGCTGCCCAGGGTGTCACTGAAGCTTTCTTT. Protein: CASSLAAQGVTEAFF.

CDR3 residues: CASSFTGGRTYEQYF. DNA for the CDR3: TGTGCCAGCAGTTTCACAGGGGGCCGCACCTACGAGCAGTACTTC. The V call is TRBV6-5, the J call TRBJ2-7, with 9 bases identical to TRBD1. The CDR3 is made up of 15 amino acids. V dropped 4 bases and J dropped 2; count of bases not matched to a gene: 6. The germline CDR1 and CDR2 sequences are MNHEY and SVGAGI.

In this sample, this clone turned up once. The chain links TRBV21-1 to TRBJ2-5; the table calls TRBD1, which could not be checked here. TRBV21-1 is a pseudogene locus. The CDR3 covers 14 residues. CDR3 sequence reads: CASSPRTGGETQYF. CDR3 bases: TGTGCCAGCAGCCCAAGGACAGGGGGCGAGACCCAGTACTTC.

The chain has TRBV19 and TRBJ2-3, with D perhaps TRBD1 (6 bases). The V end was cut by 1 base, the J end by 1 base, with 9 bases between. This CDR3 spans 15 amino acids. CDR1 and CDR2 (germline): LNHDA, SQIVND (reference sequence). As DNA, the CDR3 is TGTGCCAGTAGTATAGTGGCAGGGGGCACAGATACGCAGTATTTT. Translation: CASSIVAGGTDTQYF.

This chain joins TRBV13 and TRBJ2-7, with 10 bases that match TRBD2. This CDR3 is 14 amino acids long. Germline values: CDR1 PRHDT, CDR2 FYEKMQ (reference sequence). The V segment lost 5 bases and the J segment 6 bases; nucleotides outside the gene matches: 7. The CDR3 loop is CASSILAGGGEQYF. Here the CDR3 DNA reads TGTGCCAGCAGCATATTAGCGGGAGGAGGCGAGCAGTACTTC.

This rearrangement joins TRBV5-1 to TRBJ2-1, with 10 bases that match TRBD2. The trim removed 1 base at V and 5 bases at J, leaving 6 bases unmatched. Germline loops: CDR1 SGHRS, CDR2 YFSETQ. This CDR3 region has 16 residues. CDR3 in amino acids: CASSLQPSGSDNEQFF. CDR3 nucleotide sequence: TGCGCCAGCAGCTTGCAACCTAGCGGGAGCGACAATGAGCAGTTCTTC.

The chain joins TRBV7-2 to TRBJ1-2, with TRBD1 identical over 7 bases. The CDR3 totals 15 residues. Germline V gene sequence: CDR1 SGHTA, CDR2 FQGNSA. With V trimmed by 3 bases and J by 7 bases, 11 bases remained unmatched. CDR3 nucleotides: TGTGCCAGCAGCTTTCTCCTTAGGGGGCCGGTTGGCTACACCTTC. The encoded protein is CASSFLLRGPVGYTF.

CDR3 nucleotides: TGTGCCAGCAACAGGGATAGCGGGACCTCCTACGAGCAGTACTTC. Its translation is CASNRDSGTSYEQYF. V and J are TRBV6-1 and TRBJ2-7; 8 bases fit TRBD2. V lost 7 bases, J lost 0 bases, and 8 bases stayed unmatched. CDR3 length: 15 residues. Looked up from germline, CDR1 is MNHNS and CDR2 is SASEGT.

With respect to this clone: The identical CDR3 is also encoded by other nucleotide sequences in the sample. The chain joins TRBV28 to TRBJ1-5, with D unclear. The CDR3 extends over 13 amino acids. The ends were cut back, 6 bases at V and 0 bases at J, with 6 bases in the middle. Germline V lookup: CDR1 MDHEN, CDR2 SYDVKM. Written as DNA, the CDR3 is TGTGCCAGCAGGGATTATAGCAATCAGCCCCAGCATTTT. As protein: CASRDYSNQPQHF.

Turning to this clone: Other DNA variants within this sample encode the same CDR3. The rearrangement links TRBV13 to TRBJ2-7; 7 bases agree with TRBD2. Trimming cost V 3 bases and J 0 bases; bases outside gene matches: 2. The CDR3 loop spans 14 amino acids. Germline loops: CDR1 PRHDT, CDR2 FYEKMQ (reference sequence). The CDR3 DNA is TGTGCCAGCAGCTTCTCGGGGGGCTCCTACGAGCAGTACTTC. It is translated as CASSFSGGSYEQYF.

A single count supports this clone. CDR3 coding DNA: TGTGCCAGCAGCTTGGGCGGGACAAACACCGGGGAGCTGTTTTTT. Its protein product is CASSLGGTNTGELFF. The chain couples TRBV11-2 to TRBJ2-2; either TRBD1 or TRBD2 may supply D (6 bases each). Germline V CDR1 and CDR2: SGHAT, FQNNGV. This CDR3 comprises 15 residues. V was shortened by 3 bases and J by 2 bases, with 10 bases between the two germline ends.

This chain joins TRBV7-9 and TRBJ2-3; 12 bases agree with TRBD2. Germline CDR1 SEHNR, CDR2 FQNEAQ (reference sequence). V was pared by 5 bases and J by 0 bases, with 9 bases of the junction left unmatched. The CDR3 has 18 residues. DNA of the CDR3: TGTGCCAGCAGCCTACGGAAACTAGCGGGAGGAAGCACAGATACGCAGTATTTT. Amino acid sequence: CASSLRKLAGGSTDTQYF.

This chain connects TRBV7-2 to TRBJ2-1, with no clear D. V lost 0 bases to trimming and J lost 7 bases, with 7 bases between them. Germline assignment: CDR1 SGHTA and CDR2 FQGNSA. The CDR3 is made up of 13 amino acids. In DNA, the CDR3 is TGTGCCAGCAGCTTAGCGTGGGGAAATGAGCAGTTCTTC. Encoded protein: CASSLAWGNEQFF. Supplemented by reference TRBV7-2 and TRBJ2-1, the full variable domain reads GAGVSQSPSNKVTEKGKDVELRCDPISGHTALYWYRQSLGQGLEFLIYFQGNSAPDKSGLPSDRFSAERTGGSVSTLTIQRTQQEDSAVYLCASSLAWGNEQFFGPGTRLTVL.

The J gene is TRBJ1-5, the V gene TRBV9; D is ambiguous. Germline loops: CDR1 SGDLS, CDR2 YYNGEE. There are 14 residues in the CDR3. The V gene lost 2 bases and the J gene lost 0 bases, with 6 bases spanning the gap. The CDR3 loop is CASSVTDSNQPQHF. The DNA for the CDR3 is TGTGCCAGCAGCGTCACAGATAGCAATCAGCCCCAGCATTTT.

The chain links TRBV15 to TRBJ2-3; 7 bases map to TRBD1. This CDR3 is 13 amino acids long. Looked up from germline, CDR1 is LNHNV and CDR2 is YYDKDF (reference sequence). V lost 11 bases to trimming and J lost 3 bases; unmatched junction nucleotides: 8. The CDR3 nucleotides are TGTGCCGCAGGAGACAGGGCGACAGATACGCAGTATTTT. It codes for CAAGDRATDTQYF.